This TCR beta chain originates from a study of Ad26.COV2.S vaccination and SARS-CoV-2 variants. The treatment denotes: some 20 received Ad26.COV2.S at low or high dose, single or two shots; 5 received placebo; per-sample allocation not given. Specimen acquisition occurred on day 63 following the initial vaccine or placebo injection. Participants' vaccine, an Ad26 vector, delivered Wuhan-strain SARS-CoV-2 spike. Profiled with immunoSEQ multiplex PCR; TCRdb holds only in-frame clones, not every one. The repertoire includes about 480,000 clones, 87% of them detected once, and 13% sits in the top ten. CDR1 is LGHNA and CDR2 is YSLEER in the germline V gene. The CDR3 spans 14 residues. Trimming removed 0 bases at V and 5 bases at J, with 10 bases between.

V and J are TRBV4-3 and TRBJ1-1; D is unclear. The sequence was collected from a person aged 18-60 years who received the Ad26.COV2.S COVID-19 vaccine or a placebo. The sample was peripheral blood, taken in a trial of Ad26.COV2.S vaccine versus placebo. In DNA form, the CDR3 reads TGCGCCAGCAGCCAAGAGCCCGGGGATACTGAAGCTTTCTTT. Amino acids: CASSQEPGDTEAFF.